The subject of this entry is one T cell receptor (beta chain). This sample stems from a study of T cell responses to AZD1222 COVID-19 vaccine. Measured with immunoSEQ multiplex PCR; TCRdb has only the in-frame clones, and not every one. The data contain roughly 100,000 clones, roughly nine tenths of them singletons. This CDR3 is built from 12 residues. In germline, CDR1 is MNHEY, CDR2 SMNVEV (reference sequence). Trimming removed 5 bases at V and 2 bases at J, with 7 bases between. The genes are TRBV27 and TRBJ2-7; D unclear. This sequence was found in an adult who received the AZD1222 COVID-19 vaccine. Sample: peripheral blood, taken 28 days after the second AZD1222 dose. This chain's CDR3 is CASSHTAYEQYF. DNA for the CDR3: TGTGCCAGCAGTCACACCGCCTACGAGCAGTACTTC.